In its sample, the clone carrying this TCR beta chain was seen a few times. Its antigen is undetermined. The ends were cut back, 1 base at V and 3 bases at J, with 15 bases in the middle. Germline V gives CDR1 LGHNA, CDR2 YNFKEQ. The CDR3 sequence is 17 residues long. Each CDR3 protein gets one entry after TCRdb re-called the 5' RACE reads with MiXCR. The sample yields a few hundred thousand distinct CDR3 sequences, around 28% seen once. This sample is drawn from a study of T-cell memory formation after mild COVID-19. Overall study context: TCR clusters were largely donor specific. Overall study results and limits: CD4/CD8 balance held among clones contracting day 15 to 85, and later expanders leaned CD4+.

The specimen was PBMCs or a T cell subset sorted from them (not recorded which). The TCR sequence derives from an adult woman who had mild COVID-19 (a few samples of this study predate the infection). Cell type and time point are not known. The V call is TRBV4-2, the J call TRBJ2-2; perhaps TRBD2 as D (6 bases). The CDR3 loop reads CASSQVAGSSYTGELFF. CDR3 nucleotides: TGTGCCAGCAGCCAAGTGGCGGGGTCTAGTTACACCGGGGAGCTGTTTTTT.